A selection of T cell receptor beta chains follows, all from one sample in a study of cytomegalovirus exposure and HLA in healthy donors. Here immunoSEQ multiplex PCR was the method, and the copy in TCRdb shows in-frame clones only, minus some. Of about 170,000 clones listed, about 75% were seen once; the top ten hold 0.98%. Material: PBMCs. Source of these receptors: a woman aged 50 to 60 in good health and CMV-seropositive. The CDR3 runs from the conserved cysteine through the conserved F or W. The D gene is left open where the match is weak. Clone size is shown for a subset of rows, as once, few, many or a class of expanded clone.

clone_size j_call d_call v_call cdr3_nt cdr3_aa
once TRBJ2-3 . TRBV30 TGTGCCTGGAGTGTAGGAGAGGTAGCAGATACGCAGTATTTT CAWSVGEVADTQYF
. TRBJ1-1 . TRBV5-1 TGCGCCAGCAGCCTCACTCGGGGGATGACTGAAGCTTTCTTT CASSLTRGMTEAFF
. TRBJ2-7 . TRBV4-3 TGCGCCAGCAGCCAAGTTCTACAGGGAGTTTTTGAGCAGTACTTC CASSQVLQGVFEQYF
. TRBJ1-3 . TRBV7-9 TGTGCCAGCAGCTTAGAGCGAAACACCATATATTTT CASSLERNTIYF
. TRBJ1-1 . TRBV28 TGTGCCAGCAGTATCTCGCTTGCCTCAGGGGAAGCTTTCTTT CASSISLASGEAFF
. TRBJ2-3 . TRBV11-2 TGTGCCAGCAGCCCGATGGGGGCTCTCACAGATACGCAGTATTTT CASSPMGALTDTQYF
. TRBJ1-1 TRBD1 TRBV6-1 TGTGCCAGCAGTGGTACCGACAGGGATAAAAGGAGTGAAGCTTTCTTT CASSGTDRDKRSEAFF
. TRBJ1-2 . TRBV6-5 TGTGCCAGCAGTTCGGGGTATGGCTACACCTTC CASSSGYGYTF
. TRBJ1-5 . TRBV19 TGTGCCAGTAGTATATATGGGCAGAACAATCAGCCCCAGCATTTT CASSIYGQNNQPQHF
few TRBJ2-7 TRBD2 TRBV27 TGTGCCAGCAGTCTCGGGACTAGCGGATTTACGGAGCAGTACTTC CASSLGTSGFTEQYF
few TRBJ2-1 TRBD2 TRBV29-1 TGCAGCGTTGGGGGAGGGCGGTTCTTC CSVGGGRFF
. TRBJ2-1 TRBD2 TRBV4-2 TGTGCCAGCAGCCAGGGACTAGCGGGGGACAATGAGCAGTTCTTC CASSQGLAGDNEQFF
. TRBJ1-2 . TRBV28 TGTGCCAGCAGTTCGACAGAGGTGGGCTATGGCTACACCTTC CASSSTEVGYGYTF
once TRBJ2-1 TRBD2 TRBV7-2 TGTGCCAGCAGCGCTAGCGGGGTCAACTACAATGAGCAGTTCTTC CASSASGVNYNEQFF
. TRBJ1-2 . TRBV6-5 TGTGCCAGCAGTTACTCGCGGGGGACCCACTATGGCTACACCTTC CASSYSRGTHYGYTF
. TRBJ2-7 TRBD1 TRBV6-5 TGTGCCAGCAGTTACAATAGGGACAGGGGGCCCGAGCAGTACTTC CASSYNRDRGPEQYF
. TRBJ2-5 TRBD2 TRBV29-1 TGCAGCGCTAGCGGGCTCCAAGAGACCCAGTACTTC CSASGLQETQYF
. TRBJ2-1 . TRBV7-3 TGTGCCAGCAGCTTAAGAGCGGTCTCCTACAATGAGCAGTTCTTC CASSLRAVSYNEQFF
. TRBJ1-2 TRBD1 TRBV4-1 TGCGCCAGCAGCGAGGGGGCGGTTGGTGGCTACACCTTC CASSEGAVGGYTF
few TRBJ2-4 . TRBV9 TGTGCCAGCAGCGTAGGACAGGCCAAAAACATTCAGTACTTC CASSVGQAKNIQYF
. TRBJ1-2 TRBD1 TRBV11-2 TGTGCCAGCAGCTTAGAGGGACAGTATGGCTACACCTTC CASSLEGQYGYTF
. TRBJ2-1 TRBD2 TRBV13 TGTGCCAGCAGCTCCCTCATACTAGCGGGAGGGAACAATGAGCAGTTCTTC CASSSLILAGGNNEQFF
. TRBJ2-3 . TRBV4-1 TGCGCCAGCAGCCAGTTGGGGCTGACAGATACGCAGTATTTT CASSQLGLTDTQYF
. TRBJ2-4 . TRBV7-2 TGTGCCAGCAGTTCTGGACTGGGGAAAAACATTCAGTACTTC CASSSGLGKNIQYF
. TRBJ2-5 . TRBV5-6 TGTGCCAGCAGCTTGCCCAGCGCGGAGACCCAGTACTTC CASSLPSAETQYF
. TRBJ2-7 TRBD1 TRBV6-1 TGTGCCAGCAGTGCCTACCGGGACAGGGTCTCCGAGCAGTACTTC CASSAYRDRVSEQYF
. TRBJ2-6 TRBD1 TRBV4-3 TGCGCCAGCAGCCAAGGGGGACAGGGAGACTCTGGGGCCAACGTCCTGACTTTC CASSQGGQGDSGANVLTF
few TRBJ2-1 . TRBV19 TGTGCCAGTAGTATCCATCAGGGGCGCAGTCTGCAGTTCTTC CASSIHQGRSLQFF
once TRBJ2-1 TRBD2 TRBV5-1 TGCGCCAGCAGCTTGGCCTTGACTAGCGGAAATAATGAGCAGTTCTTC CASSLALTSGNNEQFF
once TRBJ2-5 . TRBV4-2 TGTGCCAGCAGCCAGGGTACAGGGAGTCTGGGAGAGACCCAGTACTTC CASSQGTGSLGETQYF
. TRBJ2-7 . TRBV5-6 TGTGCCAGCAGCTTCTGGAGCTCCTACGAGCAGTACTTC CASSFWSSYEQYF
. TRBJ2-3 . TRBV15 TGTGCCACCAGCAGAGATCGGGGCGGGAAGGCAGATACGCAGTATTTT CATSRDRGGKADTQYF
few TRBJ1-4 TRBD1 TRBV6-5 TGTGCCAGCAGCGGACAGGGTGGGGAAAAACTGTTTTTT CASSGQGGEKLFF
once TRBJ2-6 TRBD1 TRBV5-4 TGTGCCAGCGCTGACAGGGGTGGGGCCAACGTCCTGACTTTC CASADRGGANVLTF
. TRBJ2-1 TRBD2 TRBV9 TGTGCCAGCAGCGTAGGACTAGCGGGAGATTCAGATGAGCAGTTCTTC CASSVGLAGDSDEQFF
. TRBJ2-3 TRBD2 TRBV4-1 TGCGCCAGCAGTACGGGGGGGTCCCCAGATACGCAGTATTTT CASSTGGSPDTQYF
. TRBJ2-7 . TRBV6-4 TGTGCCAGGAGAGACTACGAGCAGTACTTC CARRDYEQYF
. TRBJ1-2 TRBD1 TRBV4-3 TGCGCCAGCAGCCTCACCGGGACAGGTTTTTATGGCTACACCTTC CASSLTGTGFYGYTF
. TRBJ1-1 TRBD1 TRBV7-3 TGTGCCAGCAGCGCAGACAGGGAGACTGAGGCTTTCTTT CASSADRETEAFF
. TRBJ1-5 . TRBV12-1 TGTGCCAGCAGCTTCCAGGGGGCAAGTTTTCAGCCCCAGCATTTT CASSFQGASFQPQHF
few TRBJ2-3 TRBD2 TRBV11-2 TGTGCCAGCAGCTTAGATCCGGCTAGCGGACGCACAGATACGCAGTATTTT CASSLDPASGRTDTQYF
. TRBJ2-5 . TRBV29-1 TGCAGCGTTGGCCCCAGCGGTAGAGAGACCCAGTACTTC CSVGPSGRETQYF
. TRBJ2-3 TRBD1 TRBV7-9 TGTGCCAGCAGCCACCGGACAGGGGTAGATACGCAGTATTTT CASSHRTGVDTQYF
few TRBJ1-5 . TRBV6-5 TGTGCCAGCAGTTACGAAGGAGGTCAGCCCCAGCATTTT CASSYEGGQPQHF
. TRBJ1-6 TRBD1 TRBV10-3 TGTGCCACCATTCCGGACAGGGTGCGTGGTTCACCCCTCCACTTT CATIPDRVRGSPLHF
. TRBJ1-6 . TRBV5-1 TGCGCCAGCAGCCCAACAACAGGGAATTCACCCCTCCACTTT CASSPTTGNSPLHF
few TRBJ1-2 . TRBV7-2 TGTGCCAGCAGCTTAATGGTCCAGGGGCTGGACGGCTACACCTTC CASSLMVQGLDGYTF
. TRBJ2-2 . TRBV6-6 TGTGCCAGCGAGGGCGGTTATATGTTGGGGGAGCTGTTTTTT CASEGGYMLGELFF
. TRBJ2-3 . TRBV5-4 TGTGCCAGCAGACAGGGATCAGACACAGATACGCAGTATTTT CASRQGSDTDTQYF
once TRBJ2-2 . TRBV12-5 TGTGCTAGTGGTTTGCCTCCCCTTAGCGAGTCCGGGGAGCTGTTTTTT CASGLPPLSESGELFF
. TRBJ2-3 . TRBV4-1 TGCGCCAGCAGCCAAGGCCGGGTTGGTGGAGATACGCAGTATTTT CASSQGRVGGDTQYF
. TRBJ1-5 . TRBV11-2 TGTGCCAGCAGTATCGGGGACGGGAGAAGCAATCAGCCCCAGCATTTT CASSIGDGRSNQPQHF
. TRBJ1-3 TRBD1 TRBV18 TGTGCCAGCTCACCTGGAGGACAGGGGTCCTCTGGAAACACCATATATTTT CASSPGGQGSSGNTIYF
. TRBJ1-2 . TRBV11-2 TGTGCCAGCAGCTTAGAGTCAGGGAACTATGGCTACACCTTC CASSLESGNYGYTF
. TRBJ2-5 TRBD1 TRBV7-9 TGTGCCAGCAGCCCCCGACAGGGGCGCCACCAAGAGACCCAGTACTTC CASSPRQGRHQETQYF
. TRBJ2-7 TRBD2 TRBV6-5 TGTGCCAGCAGTGCCGGGACTAGCGGTGGCAAGCAGTACTTC CASSAGTSGGKQYF
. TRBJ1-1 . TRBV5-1 TGCGCCAGCAGACCTAACTGGCTCCCCGGGGGTGAAGCTTTCTTT CASRPNWLPGGEAFF
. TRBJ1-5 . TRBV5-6 TGTGCCAGCAGCTTGGGCCTCAGGAGCAATCAGCCCCAGCATTTT CASSLGLRSNQPQHF
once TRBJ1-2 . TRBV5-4 TGTGCCAGCAGCCTCGGGGAGGGGTTGGGCTACACCTTC CASSLGEGLGYTF
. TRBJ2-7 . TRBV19 TGTGCCAGTAGCCCGGGATGGAGCTCCTACGAGCAGTACTTC CASSPGWSSYEQYF